Described below is a single T cell receptor (beta chain) sequence and its context. Antigen: not known. The data belong to a study of OX40 agonist ivuxolimab in advanced cancers. Study context: Enrolled patients in dose escalation had cancers that were hepatocellular carcinoma, melanoma, renal cell or head and neck cancer. Allowance was made for prior anti-PD-1, anti-PD-L1 or anti-CTLA-4 therapy, and 40% to 45% had some.

Study-wide findings and caveats: At 0.1 to 3.0 mg/kg, CD4+ and CD8+ blood T cells expanded clonally by week 6. The work left the antigen specificity of expanded peripheral T cells undetermined.

The V and J ends lost 3 bases and 4 bases, in that order; junction bases with no gene match: 11. Germline loops: CDR1 MGHRA, CDR2 YSYEKL. The CDR3 totals 16 residues. Profiled with immunoSEQ multiplex PCR; TCRdb holds only in-frame clones, not every one. The data show 20,000 to 25,000 clones, approximately 91% seen once. The clonotype originates from an adult with an advanced solid tumor such as melanoma, head and neck, liver or kidney cancer. The source material was CD4+ or CD8+ T cells sorted from blood, sampled in a trial of the OX40 agonist ivuxolimab. The V gene is TRBV4-1, the J gene TRBJ1-2; 7 bases agree with TRBD1. CDR3 sequence: CASSHAGQQQFYGYTF. CDR3 bases: TGCGCCAGCAGCCACGCGGGACAGCAACAATTCTATGGCTACACCTTC.